This T cell receptor (beta chain) derives from a study of post-analysis software for immune sequencing data. Looking at the study overall: Disease courses included relapsing-remitting, secondary progressive and progressive-relapsing multiple sclerosis. Study results and limitations: Same-batch samples co-clustered strongly by F measure. Multiple sclerosis patients had significantly lower normalized Chao1 diversity than controls. There were roughly 5 TRBV segments more frequent in patients than controls, and TRBV5-6, TRBV5-1 and TRBV20-1 were among them.

Per germline, CDR1 SQVTM and CDR2 ANQGSEA. The CDR3 spans 11 residues. A remark on this clonotype: Its antigen is as yet unknown.

Unique molecular identifiers were carried by the TCR beta cDNA libraries. The T cell input of roughly 0.85 to 11 million gave a few hundred thousand cDNA molecules. Via MiXCR, TCRdb re-called the PCR reads, giving one row per CDR3 protein. The table records roughly 700,000 distinct CDR3 sequences, 25% to 30% of them present only once. Sequencing input: blood. This clonotype was sampled from a girl aged 10-17 years with multiple sclerosis. This sequence joins TRBV29-1 and TRBJ1-2; TRBD1 might be the D (5 bases). The CDR3 reads CTGGESYGYTF. The CDR3 region has the DNA TGCACCGGGGGAGAGAGCTATGGCTACACCTTC.